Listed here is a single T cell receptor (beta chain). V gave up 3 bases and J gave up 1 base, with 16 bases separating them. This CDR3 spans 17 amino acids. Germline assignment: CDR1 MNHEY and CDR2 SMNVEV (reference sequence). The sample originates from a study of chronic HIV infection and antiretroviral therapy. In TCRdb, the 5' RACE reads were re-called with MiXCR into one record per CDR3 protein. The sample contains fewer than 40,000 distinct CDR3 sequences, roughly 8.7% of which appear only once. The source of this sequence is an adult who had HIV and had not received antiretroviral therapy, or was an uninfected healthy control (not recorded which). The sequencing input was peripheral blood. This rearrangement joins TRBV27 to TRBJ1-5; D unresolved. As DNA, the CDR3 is TGTGCCAGCAGTTTTCGACGAGAGGTTCTAAGCAATCAGCCCCAGCATTTT. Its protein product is CASSFRREVLSNQPQHF.